This T cell receptor (beta chain) is from a study of blood T cell repertoires in COVID-19. In the study overall: Specimens from acute and convalescent COVID-19 originated in the United States, Italy and Spain. Sources were T cells, B-cell-depleted T cells, or PBMCs; the material itself was cDNA or gDNA.

Using immunoSEQ multiplex PCR, the repertoire was profiled, and TCRdb retains in-frame clones only, with some absent. The data show around 240,000 clones, approximately 82% seen once. The sequenced sample was peripheral blood. The receptor was derived from a woman of 80 years or more with acute or convalescent COVID-19.

The CDR3 DNA reads TGTGCCAGCACAAACCAGAGAGGGTTGAACGAGCAGTACTTC. Residues: CASTNQRGLNEQYF. V and J are TRBV6-5 and TRBJ2-7; weak D call: TRBD2 (5 bases). The CDR3 runs 14 residues. Trimming took off 7 bases at V and 5 bases at J, with 18 bases between the two ends. CDR1 and CDR2 from the germline V gene are MNHEY and SVGAGI.